Below, one T cell receptor (beta chain) is given with its context. The CDR3 covers 13 residues. The germline gives CDR1 LGHNA, CDR2 YNFKEQ. Trimming pared 0 bases from V and 8 bases from J, leaving 7 bases between. This specimen belongs to a study of blood T cell repertoires in COVID-19. The wider study: Italy, Spain and the United States were the sources of the convalescent and acute COVID-19 samples. Sources were T cells, B-cell-depleted T cells, or PBMCs; the material itself was cDNA or gDNA.

Here immunoSEQ multiplex PCR was the method, and the copy in TCRdb shows in-frame clones only, minus some. The sample carries 150,000 or so clones, 70% to 90% recorded once. The chain links TRBV4-2 to TRBJ2-2; TRBD2 is a possible D gene (5 bases). The sequenced sample was peripheral blood. This TCR derives from a woman aged 60-75 years with acute or convalescent COVID-19. DNA for the CDR3: TGTGCCAGCAGCCAAGATCGGGGAGGGGAGCTGTTTTTT. It yields the protein CASSQDRGGELFF.